Following are 5 T cell receptor beta chains from one sample sequenced in a study of T-cell reconstitution after alpha-beta-depleted transplantation in children (dated by TCRdb to the mid-2010s). The library was generated by PCR. Sequencing relied on an Illumina HiSeq 2500. TCR libraries were prepared with molecular barcoding, using unique molecular identifiers to normalize TCRbeta repertoire quantification. TCRdb reprocessed the public reads (quality trimming at Q25 with fastp, clone calling with MiXCR) and kept in-frame beta chains. Here each entry gathers all rows of one CDR3 protein and keeps the most common genes and DNA. This sample has about 58,000 distinct CDR3 sequences in its table, and 44% of those were observed once. The top ten clones comprise roughly 98% of the sample. The treatment or condition label on this specimen signifies: allogeneic hematopoietic cell transplantation with graft depleted of TCRalphabeta T cells and CD19 B cells.

The source was PBMCs, mostly from graft donor cells, collected 360 days after TCRalphabeta/CD19-depleted stem cell transplant. The origin of the receptors is a male patient aged 5 to 17 who had a stem cell transplant for acute lymphoblastic leukemia, so the T cells may come from the graft donor.

This clonotype was recorded a few times. The rearrangement links TRBV7-3 to TRBJ2-3; unclear D gene. The CDR3 runs 15 residues. Germline V CDR1 and CDR2: SGHTA, FQGTGA. Deletions cut 2 bases from V and 2 bases from J, with 11 bases between. DNA of the CDR3: TGTGCCAGCAGCTTAGACCTTGAACACACAGATACGCAGTATTTT. Its translation: CASSLDLEHTDTQYF.

V usage is TRBV29-1 and J usage is TRBJ2-5; D may be TRBD1 (6 bases). Germline assignment: CDR1 SQVTM and CDR2 ANQGSEA. This CDR3 has 14 amino acids. Trimming stripped 3 bases from V and 6 bases from J, with 17 bases between. The CDR3 loop is CSVEVARGMKTQYF. The CDR3 nucleotides read TGCAGCGTTGAGGTCGCCAGGGGTATGAAGACCCAGTACTTC.

The rearrangement joins TRBV7-6 to TRBJ1-3; D is perhaps TRBD1 (6 bases). Trimming removed 5 bases from V and 2 bases from J, with 13 bases in between. The CDR3 covers 15 residues. Germline CDR1 SGHVS, CDR2 FNYEAQ. The CDR3 nucleotides read TGTGCCAGCAGCCCTCTACGGGGGCCTGGAAACACCATATATTTT. Residues: CASSPLRGPGNTIYF.

This chain uses TRBV5-4 with TRBJ2-3, with TRBD2 identical over 9 bases. The V gene end was trimmed by 0 bases and the J gene end by 2 bases; junction bases not matched to a gene: 10. CDR1 is SGHNT, CDR2 YYREEE, per germline (reference sequence). CDR3 length equals 18 residues. The CDR3 nucleotides read TGTGCCAGCAGCTTGGCGGGGCGGGGGGGCCGAGACACAGATACGCAGTATTTT. It translates to CASSLAGRGGRDTDTQYF.

This clonotype was picked up a small number of times. The V and J genes are TRBV12-3 or TRBV12-4 and TRBJ2-5; D might be TRBD1 (6 bases). Trimming removed 4 bases from V and 5 bases from J, with 14 bases in between. This CDR3 region has 14 residues. The CDR3 sequence is CASSSGQHRETQYF. In DNA, the CDR3 is TGTGCCAGCAGTTCAGGACAGCACAGGGAGACCCAGTACTTC.